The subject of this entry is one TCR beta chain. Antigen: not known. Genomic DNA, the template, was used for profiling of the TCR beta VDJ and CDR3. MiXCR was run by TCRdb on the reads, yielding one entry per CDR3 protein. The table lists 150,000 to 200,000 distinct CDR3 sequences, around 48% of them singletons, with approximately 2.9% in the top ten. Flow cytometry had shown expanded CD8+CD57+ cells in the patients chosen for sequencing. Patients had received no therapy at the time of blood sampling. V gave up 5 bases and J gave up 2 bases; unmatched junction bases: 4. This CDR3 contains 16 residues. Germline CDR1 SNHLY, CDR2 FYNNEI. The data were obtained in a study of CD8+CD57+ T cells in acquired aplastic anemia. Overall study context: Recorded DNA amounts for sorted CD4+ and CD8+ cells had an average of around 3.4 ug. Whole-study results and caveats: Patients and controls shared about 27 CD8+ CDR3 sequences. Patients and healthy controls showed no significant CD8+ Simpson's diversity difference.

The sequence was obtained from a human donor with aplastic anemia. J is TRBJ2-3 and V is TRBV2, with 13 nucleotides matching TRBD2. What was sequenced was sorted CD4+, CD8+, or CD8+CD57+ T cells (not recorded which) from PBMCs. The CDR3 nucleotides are TGTGCCAGCAGTTTACTAGCGGGGGGGTTCACAGATACGCAGTATTTT. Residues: CASSLLAGGFTDTQYF.